The 25 T cell receptor beta chains below come from one sample, sequenced in a study of T cells after somatic rescue of genetic block. Profiling relied on immunoSEQ multiplex PCR, and the TCRdb table lists in-frame clones only, not all of them. The profile shows about 67,000 clones, about 91% of them singletons. The sample was peripheral blood mononuclear cells (PBMCs). The receptor source for this set is a man aged 35 to 55.

The chain recombines TRBV9 with TRBJ2-7; D not resolved. In germline, CDR1 is SGDLS, CDR2 YYNGEE. This CDR3 spans 14 amino acids. V gave up 3 bases and J gave up 8 bases, with 18 bases separating them. The DNA of the CDR3 is TGTGCCAGCAGCGACGATAGGTGGGGATTACAGCAGTACTTC. It translates to CASSDDRWGLQQYF.

This chain connects TRBV9 to TRBJ1-6; 7 bases are a match to TRBD1. Germline V gene sequence: CDR1 SGDLS, CDR2 YYNGEE. V shed 4 bases, J shed 9 bases, and the junction held 7 bases outside the gene matches. The CDR3 sequence is 14 residues long. CDR3 sequence: CASSRQGGVSPLHF. In DNA, the CDR3 is TGTGCCAGCAGCCGACAGGGAGGCGTTTCACCCCTCCACTTT.

The V gene is TRBV11-2, the J gene TRBJ2-3; D could derive from TRBD1 or TRBD2 (5 bases each). Trimming stripped 3 bases from V and 0 bases from J, with 10 bases between. Germline loops: CDR1 SGHAT, CDR2 FQNNGV. The CDR3 extends over 15 amino acids. CDR3 in amino acids: CASSFGAVSTDTQYF. DNA for the CDR3: TGTGCCAGCAGCTTCGGGGCGGTTAGCACAGATACGCAGTATTTT. Together with reference TRBV11-2 and TRBJ2-3, the CDR3 gives the full variable domain: EAGVAQSPRYKIIEKRQSVAFWCNPISGHATLYWYQQILGQGPKLLIQFQNNGVVDDSQLPKDRFSAERLKGVDSTLKIQPAKLEDSAVYLCASSFGAVSTDTQYFGPGTRLTVL.

This sequence joins TRBV27 and TRBJ2-4; D possibly corresponds to TRBD2 (6 bases). This CDR3 contains 16 residues. Germline CDR1 is MNHEY and CDR2 is SMNVEV (reference sequence). V shed 1 base and J shed 2 bases, with 12 bases lying between them. CDR3 protein: CASSLLGTSTKNIQYF. The CDR3 nucleotides read TGTGCCAGCAGTTTATTAGGGACTTCAACCAAAAACATTCAGTACTTC.

This rearrangement joins TRBV19 to TRBJ2-1; 16 nucleotides agree with TRBD2. Germline V gives CDR1 LNHDA, CDR2 SQIVND (reference sequence). Trimming cost V 8 bases and J 9 bases; bases outside gene matches: 13. CDR3 size: 17 residues. The CDR3 nucleotides read TGTGCCAGTCATAATGCGGGGACTAGCGGGAGGGCCGGTGAGCAGTTCTTC. Its protein product is CASHNAGTSGRAGEQFF.

The chain uses TRBV6-1 and TRBJ1-1; unclear D gene. This CDR3 is built from 12 residues. The V and J ends lost 4 bases and 7 bases respectively, with 10 bases between them. Germline CDR1 reads MNHNS; CDR2 reads SASEGT. CDR3 DNA sequence: TGTGCCAGCAGTGCGTTGTTTGGTGAAGCTTTCTTT. Encoded protein: CASSALFGEAFF.

The chain combines TRBV9 with TRBJ2-3, with 13 bases matching TRBD2. CDR1 is SGDLS and CDR2 is YYNGEE in the germline V gene. Trimming removed 0 bases from V and 0 bases from J; junction bases left unmatched: 7. The CDR3 has 19 residues. CDR3 region: CASSVEAGTSGVSTDTQYF. The CDR3 coding sequence is TGTGCCAGCAGCGTAGAGGCCGGGACTAGCGGGGTTAGCACAGATACGCAGTATTTT.

This chain joins TRBV2 and TRBJ2-1, with a possible D match to TRBD1 (6 bases). This CDR3 has 14 residues. Trimming took off 8 bases at V and 6 bases at J, with 17 bases between the two ends. Looked up from germline, CDR1 is SNHLY and CDR2 is FYNNEI. CDR3 sequence: CASYSLQGRNEQFF. In DNA, the CDR3 is TGTGCCAGCTACTCATTACAGGGTCGCAATGAGCAGTTCTTC.

The V and J genes are TRBV19 and TRBJ2-6, with unresolved D. CDR3 length: 18 amino acids. The germline V and J ends were trimmed by 0 bases and 0 bases, with 12 bases remaining between them. CDR1 is LNHDA and CDR2 is SQIVND in the germline V gene (reference sequence). The chain's CDR3 is CASSIDRVRSSGANVLTF. For the CDR3, the DNA is TGTGCCAGTAGTATAGATCGAGTACGGAGCTCTGGGGCCAACGTCCTGACTTTC.

The CDR3 region has the DNA TGCAGCGTTGAACTCGTGAACCTAGATACGCAGTATTTT. It yields the protein CSVELVNLDTQYF. The chain combines TRBV29-1 with TRBJ2-3; D not resolved. The germline V gene has CDR1 SQVTM and CDR2 ANQGSEA. The CDR3 spans 13 residues. V lost 2 bases and J lost 5, with 11 bases in between.

Note on this clone: The junction departs from the called germline gene at one end, perhaps through a read error. The chain links TRBV7-7 to TRBJ2-2; D remains unclear. The CDR3 sequence is 13 residues long. From germline, CDR1 is SSHAT and CDR2 FNYEAQ (reference sequence). This CDR3 is CASSPALPGELFF. Here the CDR3 DNA reads TGTGCTAGCAGCCCGGCCCTGCCCGGGGAGCTGTTTTTT.

The V gene is TRBV7-9, the J gene TRBJ1-1, with D unclear. Germline V gene lookup returns CDR1 SEHNR and CDR2 FQNEAQ (reference sequence). CDR3 length: 14 amino acids. The germline V and J ends were trimmed by 1 base and 1 base, with 7 bases remaining between them. The CDR3 region has the DNA TGTGCCAGCAGCTTAGGTTCGTGGAACACTGAAGCTTTCTTT. Translating it yields CASSLGSWNTEAFF.

The rearrangement joins TRBV13 to TRBJ1-1, with 9 nucleotides matching TRBD1. CDR1 and CDR2 (germline): PRHDT, FYEKMQ (reference sequence). CDR3 length equals 15 residues. V lost 0 bases to trimming and J lost 5 bases; unmatched junction nucleotides: 4. In DNA form, the CDR3 reads TGTGCCAGCAGCTTAGGAGGACAGGGGTTTACTGAAGCTTTCTTT. Amino acid sequence: CASSLGGQGFTEAFF.

The V gene is TRBV7-2, the J gene TRBJ2-2, with TRBD2 matching over 7 bases. J gave up 7 bases and V 4 bases, and 6 bases lay outside the gene matches. The CDR3 length is 14 residues. Germline V lookup: CDR1 SGHTA, CDR2 FQGNSA. The CDR3 region has the DNA TGTGCCAGCAGCTGGGACTATCACGGCGGGGAGCTGTTTTTT. Amino acid sequence: CASSWDYHGGELFF.

The rearrangement links TRBV19 to TRBJ2-2; 7 bases map to TRBD2. There are 18 residues in the CDR3. Germline V gives CDR1 LNHDA, CDR2 SQIVND (reference sequence). V lost 4 bases and J lost 2; bases outside the gene matches: 13. CDR3 protein: CASSRAFSQRGNTGELFF. The CDR3 bases are TGTGCCAGTAGTAGGGCGTTTAGTCAGCGGGGAAACACCGGGGAGCTGTTTTTT.

The J gene is TRBJ2-1, the V gene TRBV4-1; 9 bases match TRBD2. V gave up 1 base and J gave up 8 bases; unmatched junction bases: 6. Per germline, CDR1 MGHRA and CDR2 YSYEKL. The CDR3 contains 15 residues. The CDR3 spells CASSQGRGGLDEQFF. CDR3 nucleotide sequence: TGCGCCAGCAGCCAAGGGCGGGGGGGCCTCGATGAGCAGTTCTTC.

The chain recombines TRBV5-4 with TRBJ2-2, with D perhaps TRBD2 (5 bases). Looked up from germline, CDR1 is SGHNT and CDR2 is YYREEE (reference sequence). CDR3 length equals 14 residues. V lost 2 bases and J lost 8, with 13 bases in between. The CDR3: CASSLADLGGELFF. DNA of the CDR3: TGTGCCAGCAGCTTAGCGGACCTGGGTGGGGAGCTGTTTTTT.

This clone was counted a few times. The CDR3 loop is CASSLEASTEAFF. The CDR3 nucleotides read TGCGCCAGCAGCTTGGAAGCCTCCACTGAAGCTTTCTTT. The rearrangement uses TRBV5-1 and TRBJ1-1; the D is unclear. Trimming cost V 0 bases and J 4 bases, with 7 bases left between them. The CDR3 consists of 13 residues. The germline V gene has CDR1 SGHRS and CDR2 YFSETQ.

V gene TRBV4-2 combines with J gene TRBJ2-7, with 12 bases fitting TRBD2. The length of the CDR3 is 16 residues. The germline V gene has CDR1 LGHNA and CDR2 YNFKEQ. V trimming: 1 base; J trimming: 5 bases; junction bases outside the gene matches: 6. In DNA form, the CDR3 reads TGTGCCAGCAGCCAAGCCCAGACTAGCGGGAGCGACGAGCAGTACTTC. As protein: CASSQAQTSGSDEQYF.

The chain links TRBV6-6 to TRBJ2-1, with D perhaps matching TRBD1 or TRBD2 (5 bases each). This CDR3 has 13 residues. CDR1 and CDR2 from the germline V gene are MNHNY and SVGAGI (reference sequence). Deletions cut 5 bases from V and 9 bases from J, with 14 bases between. CDR3 bases: TGTGCCAGCAGTCCAGTCCAGAGGGGTGAGCAGTTCTTC. Protein sequence: CASSPVQRGEQFF.

CDR3 sequence (DNA): TGTGCCAGCAGTGGACAGGGTTTCGCTGATGGCTACACCTTC. It translates to CASSGQGFADGYTF. The J gene is TRBJ1-2, the V gene TRBV28, with 8 bases identical to TRBD1. The CDR3 spans 14 residues. V dropped 5 bases and J dropped 6; count of bases not matched to a gene: 8. From germline, CDR1 is MDHEN and CDR2 SYDVKM.

The chain is built from TRBV7-9 and TRBJ2-3; 8 bases line up with TRBD2. CDR3 length: 14 amino acids. With 4 bases clipped from V and 3 bases from J, the junction kept 3 bases outside the gene matches. Germline CDR1 SEHNR, CDR2 FQNEAQ (reference sequence). The CDR3 reads CASSSTSATDTQYF. Written as DNA, the CDR3 is TGTGCCAGCAGCTCGACTAGCGCAACAGATACGCAGTATTTT.

Here the CDR3 reads CASSLSGKLNEQFF. The CDR3 DNA follows: TGTGCCAGCAGTTTGAGCGGGAAACTCAATGAGCAGTTCTTC. The chain couples TRBV28 to TRBJ2-1, with 7 bases lining up with TRBD2. V was clipped by 3 bases and J by 6 bases; unmatched bases: 5. The CDR3 is made up of 14 amino acids. The germline gives CDR1 MDHEN, CDR2 SYDVKM.

The genes are TRBV30 and TRBJ1-2, with D uncertain. Between the trimmed V and J ends, which lost 4 bases and 9 bases, there was a span of 15 bases. This CDR3 has 12 amino acids. Looked up from germline, CDR1 is GTSNPN and CDR2 is SVGIG (reference sequence). The CDR3 is CAWKKLRVSYTF. In DNA form, the CDR3 reads TGTGCCTGGAAAAAATTAAGGGTTAGCTACACCTTC.

The chain couples TRBV27 to TRBJ1-2; tentative D call: TRBD1 (5 bases). This CDR3 has 13 amino acids. From germline, CDR1 is MNHEY and CDR2 SMNVEV (reference sequence). The ends were cut back, 5 bases at V and 4 bases at J, with 11 bases in the middle. The DNA for the CDR3 is TGTGCCAGCAGTCCAGGGCGTCTCTATGGCTACACCTTC. It translates to CASSPGRLYGYTF.